A selection of T cell receptor beta chains follows, all from one sample in a study of T cells in Graves' hyperthyroidism and ophthalmopathy. TCRdb called the multiplex PCR reads again in MiXCR, with one record for every CDR3 protein. The table includes around 620,000 distinct CDR3 sequences, roughly 46% detected once. Material: peripheral blood or thyroid tissue (not recorded which). The receptors derive from an adult woman with Graves' disease, either hyperthyroidism or ophthalmopathy (not recorded which). The CDR3 runs from the conserved cysteine through the conserved F or W. The D gene is left open where the match is weak. Not every row has a clone size; where given, it reads once, few, many or a size class.

clone size	D gene	V gene	J gene	CDR3 DNA	CDR3 protein
few	.	TRBV7-2	TRBJ1-1	TGTGCCAGCAGCTCTGGAATGAGCACTGAAGCTTTCTTT	CASSSGMSTEAFF
many	.	TRBV27	TRBJ1-2	TGTGCCAGCAGTTTAAGGTCGGGTCAGGGTGGCTACACCTTC	CASSLRSGQGGYTF
.	.	TRBV7-6	TRBJ2-6	TGTGCCAGCAGCTTAGTCCAGGTGCCTCTCTCTGGGGCCAACGTCCTGACTTTC	CASSLVQVPLSGANVLTF
many	.	TRBV12-3/TRBV12-4	TRBJ1-4	TGTGCCAGCAGCGACGGACCTGAAAAACTGTTTTTT	CASSDGPEKLFF
many	TRBD1	TRBV29-1	TRBJ1-3	TGCAGCGTTGAGGGGACAGAACTAACTGGAAACACCATATATTTT	CSVEGTELTGNTIYF
few	.	TRBV2	TRBJ2-7	TGTGCCAGCAGGAGAGGTGGGGCCTCCTACGAGCAGTACTTC	CASRRGGASYEQYF
many	.	TRBV7-9	TRBJ1-1	TGTGCCAGCAGGAGAGGGGGTTTAAGCGGCACTGAAGCTTTCTTT	CASRRGGLSGTEAFF
many	.	TRBV7-9	TRBJ1-5	TGTGCCAGCAGCTCACCCCCTGGGACGGATGAAAATCAGCCCCAGCATTTT	CASSSPPGTDENQPQHF
few	TRBD2	TRBV27	TRBJ2-7	TGTGCCAGCAAGGAGAGTAGCGGGAGCTACGAGCAGTACTTC	CASKESSGSYEQYF
.	TRBD1	TRBV11-2	TRBJ1-1	TGTGCCAGCAGCCCCGGACAGGGGGCGGGTGAAGCTTTCTTT	CASSPGQGAGEAFF
many	.	TRBV20-1	TRBJ1-2	TGCAGTGCTAGATCGGCAGGGGCCTACTATGGCTACACCTTC	CSARSAGAYYGYTF
many	.	TRBV4-1	TRBJ1-5	TGCGCCAGCAGCCAAGAGTTGCTGAGGGGGAATCAGCCCCAGCATTTT	CASSQELLRGNQPQHF
many	.	TRBV12-3/TRBV12-4	TRBJ2-2	TGTGCCAGCAGCAATCCGGGACACATCGCCGGGGAGCTGTTTTTT	CASSNPGHIAGELFF
many	.	TRBV11-2	TRBJ1-1	TGTGCCAGCAGCTTAGATTGGGGGCAGGGGATGGGCACTGAAGCTTTCTTT	CASSLDWGQGMGTEAFF
many	.	TRBV9	TRBJ1-5	TGTGCCAGCAGCGAGACAGGTTCGAATCAGCCCCAGCATTTT	CASSETGSNQPQHF
many	.	TRBV5-5	TRBJ1-1	TGTGCCAGCAGCTTGGATGTGCAGAGCACTGAAGCTTTCTTT	CASSLDVQSTEAFF